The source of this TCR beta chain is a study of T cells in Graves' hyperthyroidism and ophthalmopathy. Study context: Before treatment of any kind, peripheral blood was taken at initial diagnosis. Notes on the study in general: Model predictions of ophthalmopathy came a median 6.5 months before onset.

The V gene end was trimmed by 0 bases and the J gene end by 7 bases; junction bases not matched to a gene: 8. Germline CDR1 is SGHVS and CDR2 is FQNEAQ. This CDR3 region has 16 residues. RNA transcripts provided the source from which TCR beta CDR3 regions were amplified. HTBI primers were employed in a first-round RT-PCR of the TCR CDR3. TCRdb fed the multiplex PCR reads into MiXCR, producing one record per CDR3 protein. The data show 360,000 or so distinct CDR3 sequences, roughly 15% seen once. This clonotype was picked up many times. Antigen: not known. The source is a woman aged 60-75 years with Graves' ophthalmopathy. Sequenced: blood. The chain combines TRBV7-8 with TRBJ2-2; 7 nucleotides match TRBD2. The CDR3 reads CASSLALAAPIGELFF. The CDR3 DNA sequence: TGTGCCAGCAGCTTAGCGCTAGCGGCGCCTATCGGGGAGCTGTTTTTT.